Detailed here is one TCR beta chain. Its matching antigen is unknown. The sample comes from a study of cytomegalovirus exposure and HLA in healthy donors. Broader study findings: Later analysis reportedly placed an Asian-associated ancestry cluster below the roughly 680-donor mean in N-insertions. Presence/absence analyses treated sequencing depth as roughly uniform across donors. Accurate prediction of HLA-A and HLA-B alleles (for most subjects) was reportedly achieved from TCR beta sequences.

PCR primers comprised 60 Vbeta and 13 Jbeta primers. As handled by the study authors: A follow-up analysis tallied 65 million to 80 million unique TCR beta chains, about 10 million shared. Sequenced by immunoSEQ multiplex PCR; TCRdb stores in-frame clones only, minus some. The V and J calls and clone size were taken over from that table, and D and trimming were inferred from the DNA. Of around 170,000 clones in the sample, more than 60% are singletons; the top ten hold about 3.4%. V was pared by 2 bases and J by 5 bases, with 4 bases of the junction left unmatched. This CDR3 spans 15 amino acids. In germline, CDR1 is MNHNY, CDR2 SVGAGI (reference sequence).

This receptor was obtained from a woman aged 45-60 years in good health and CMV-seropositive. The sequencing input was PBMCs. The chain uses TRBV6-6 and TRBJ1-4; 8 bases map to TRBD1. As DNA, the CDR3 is TGTGCCAGCAGTTACGGGGACAGGAGCAATGAAAAACTGTTTTTT. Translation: CASSYGDRSNEKLFF.